The 29 T cell receptor beta chains below all came from one sample that was sequenced in a study of T cell changes during pregnancy in multiple sclerosis. Libraries were prepared by immunoSEQ multiplex PCR; TCRdb keeps only in-frame clonotypes and omits some of them. The sample gives about 41,000 clones, roughly nine tenths of which show up once; more than 0.6% is in the top ten. This material consisted of CD4+ T cells from peripheral blood mononuclear cells, taken in the first trimester of pregnancy. The receptors here all came from a female donor with multiple sclerosis, enrolled in a pregnancy study.

This sequence joins TRBV4-3 and TRBJ1-5, with 8 nucleotides matching TRBD1. Germline CDR1 LGHNA, CDR2 YSLEER. The CDR3 sequence is 15 residues long. The ends lost 6 bases at V and 5 bases at J; junction bases unmatched: 9. The CDR3 region has the DNA TGCGCCAGCAGTCCTATAGACAGGGGCTATCAGCCCCAGCATTTT. It translates to CASSPIDRGYQPQHF.

The V and J genes are TRBV5-6 and TRBJ2-1; 10 bases are a match to TRBD2. Germline-derived CDR1 and CDR2 are SGHDT and YYEEEE. The CDR3 spans 15 residues. The J segment lost 4 bases and the V segment lost 3 bases, leaving 4 bases of the junction unmatched. The CDR3 region has the DNA TGTGCCAGCAGCTCGACTAGCGGGTCATACAATGAGCAGTTCTTC. This sequence encodes CASSSTSGSYNEQFF.

The chain joins TRBV12-5 to TRBJ2-1; TRBD2 agrees at 10 bases. This CDR3 region has 15 residues. Germline CDR1 is LGHNT and CDR2 is FRNRAP. V gave up 3 bases and J gave up 6 bases; unmatched junction bases: 5. The CDR3 reads CASGLGLADLNEQFF. DNA for the CDR3: TGTGCTAGTGGTTTAGGACTAGCGGACCTCAATGAGCAGTTCTTC.

J is TRBJ1-1 and V is TRBV4-3; D call uncertain. Trimming pared 4 bases from V and 1 base from J, leaving 10 bases between. This CDR3 is built from 14 residues. Germline assignment: CDR1 LGHNA and CDR2 YSLEER. In DNA, the CDR3 is TGCGCCAGCAGCCGGACGGGGAGGAACACTGAAGCTTTCTTT. Protein: CASSRTGRNTEAFF.

The V gene is TRBV6-5, the J gene TRBJ2-1, with 11 bases fitting TRBD2. The V gene end was trimmed by 8 bases and the J gene end by 4 bases; junction bases not matched to a gene: 7. The CDR3 loop spans 15 amino acids. Germline V lookup: CDR1 MNHEY, CDR2 SVGAGI. The CDR3 region has the DNA TGTGCCAGCCCTGGAATAGCGGGAGGGTACAATGAGCAGTTCTTC. Amino acids: CASPGIAGGYNEQFF.

The table lists this clone with many counts. The V call is TRBV19, the J call TRBJ1-1, with 10 bases that match TRBD1. The CDR3 length is 18 residues. Germline-derived CDR1 and CDR2 are LNHDA and SQIVND (reference sequence). V shed 5 bases, J shed 5 bases, and the junction held 17 bases outside the gene matches. This CDR3 reads CASSVSGTGARSGTEAFF. CDR3 DNA: TGTGCCAGTAGTGTGTCCGGGACAGGGGCAAGGAGTGGGACTGAAGCTTTCTTT.

The chain uses TRBV5-4 and TRBJ1-4, with no clear D. The germline V gene encodes CDR1 SGHNT and CDR2 YYREEE (reference sequence). This CDR3 has 18 residues. The germline V and J ends were trimmed by 0 bases and 4 bases, with 19 bases remaining between them. CDR3 region: CASSLAVGKGRNNEKLFF. CDR3 bases: TGTGCCAGCAGCTTGGCGGTGGGGAAAGGGAGGAATAATGAAAAACTGTTTTTT.

This sequence joins TRBV28 and TRBJ2-6; no firm D call. Germline assignment: CDR1 MDHEN and CDR2 SYDVKM. Trimming stripped 1 base from V and 1 base from J, with 8 bases between. The CDR3 is 16 residues long. The CDR3 bases are TGTGCCAGCAGTTTATATCCTCCTTCTGGGGCCAACGTCCTGACTTTC. This encodes CASSLYPPSGANVLTF.

The chain recombines TRBV5-4 with TRBJ1-1; tentatively, D is TRBD1 (6 bases). The CDR3 runs to 15 residues. V lost 5 bases and J lost 7, with 21 bases in between. Germline lookup yields CDR1 SGHNT and CDR2 YYREEE (reference sequence). In DNA form, the CDR3 reads TGTGCCAGCAGTCCTCCTCAAGGGGGAGCTATTGAAGCTTTCTTT. Its translation is CASSPPQGGAIEAFF.

The rearrangement uses TRBV19 and TRBJ2-1, with 12 bases aligning to TRBD2. With V trimmed by 5 bases and J by 4 bases, 3 bases remained unmatched. CDR1 and CDR2 from the germline V gene are LNHDA and SQIVND (reference sequence). The CDR3 spans 15 residues. CDR3 bases: TGTGCCAGTAGTGAGACTAGCGGGAGTTACAATGAGCAGTTCTTC. It specifies CASSETSGSYNEQFF. The whole variable domain, remainder taken from reference TRBV19 and TRBJ2-1, is DGGITQSPKYLFRKEGQNVTLSCEQNLNHDAMYWYRQDPGQGLRLIYYSQIVNDFQKGDIAEGYSVSREKKESFPLTVTSAQKNPTAFYLCASSETSGSYNEQFFGPGTRLTVL.

The rearrangement joins TRBV18 to TRBJ2-1, with 7 bases aligning to TRBD2. The germline V gene has CDR1 KGHSH and CDR2 LQKENI. This CDR3 comprises 15 residues. J was trimmed by 5 bases and V by 5 bases; bases with no gene match: 9. CDR3 residues: CASSFPGGSHNEQFF. The CDR3 DNA reads as TGTGCCAGCTCATTTCCGGGCGGGAGCCACAATGAGCAGTTCTTC.

V gene TRBV5-4 combines with J gene TRBJ2-1; D ambiguous. Germline V gene sequence: CDR1 SGHNT, CDR2 YYREEE (reference sequence). Trimming took 3 bases from V and 5 from J, leaving 15 bases between them. The CDR3 totals 15 residues. The CDR3 DNA sequence: TGTGCCAGCAGCTCCCCTCGCGGAGAGGACAATGAGCAGTTCTTC. Translated: CASSSPRGEDNEQFF.

V gene TRBV6-5 combines with J gene TRBJ2-5, with 10 bases lining up with TRBD2. The J call is doubtful: the DNA matches TRBJ2-7 better. Looked up from germline, CDR1 is MNHEY and CDR2 is SVGAGI. The CDR3 is made up of 16 amino acids. DNA for the CDR3: TGTGCCAGCAGTTACCGTGGACTAGCGGAGAGCTACGAGCAGTACTTC. Its protein is CASSYRGLAESYEQYF.

The chain recombines TRBV25-1 with TRBJ2-3, with 11 bases matching TRBD2. This CDR3 region has 13 residues. V shed 9 bases, J shed 4 bases, and the junction held 3 bases outside the gene matches. The germline V gene encodes CDR1 MGHDK and CDR2 SYGVNS. CDR3 loop: CASTGLAADTQYF. As DNA, the CDR3 is TGTGCCAGTACGGGACTAGCGGCAGATACGCAGTATTTT.

The J gene is TRBJ1-2, the V gene TRBV6-1; perhaps TRBD1 as D (5 bases). V gave up 3 bases and J gave up 3 bases, with 8 bases separating them. CDR1 MNHNS and CDR2 SASEGT come from the germline V gene. The CDR3 has 13 amino acids. DNA of the CDR3: TGTGCCAGCAGTGAGCAACAGGACTATGGCTACACCTTC. Protein product: CASSEQQDYGYTF.

The CDR3 here is CASSSFDRDKYYGYTF. The CDR3 DNA reads TGTGCCAGCAGTTCCTTCGACAGGGACAAATACTATGGCTACACCTTC. The J gene is TRBJ1-2, the V gene TRBV28, with 7 bases lining up with TRBD1. J gave up 3 bases and V 4 bases, and 11 bases lay outside the gene matches. CDR1 and CDR2 from the germline V gene are MDHEN and SYDVKM. The CDR3 sequence is 16 residues long.

The chain uses TRBV6-6 and TRBJ1-5, with 9 positions matching TRBD1. The CDR3 is 14 residues long. V dropped 6 bases and J dropped 4; count of bases not matched to a gene: 4. The germline CDR1 and CDR2 sequences are MNHNY and SVGAGI (reference sequence). The CDR3 loop is CASSHRGHNQPQHF. The DNA of the CDR3 is TGTGCCAGCAGCCACAGGGGGCATAATCAGCCCCAGCATTTT.

The chain has TRBV5-1 and TRBJ2-3; 10 bases align to TRBD1. After removal of 0 bases from V and 5 bases from J, the junction contained 6 bases not matched to a gene. Germline CDR1 reads SGHRS; CDR2 reads YFSETQ. CDR3 length: 16 residues. CDR3 in amino acids: CASSLGGTGVGDTQYF. CDR3 DNA sequence: TGCGCCAGCAGCTTGGGGGGGACAGGGGTAGGAGATACGCAGTATTTT.

The V and J genes are TRBV5-1 and TRBJ1-2, with a possible D match to TRBD1 (6 bases). Trimming removed 1 base from V and 6 bases from J, with 13 bases in between. CDR3 length: 14 residues. Germline V gene data show CDR1 as SGHRS and CDR2 as YFSETQ. The CDR3 DNA follows: TGCGCCAGCAGCTTGTCTGGGGGCGCCGATGGCTACACCTTC. Translation gives CASSLSGGADGYTF.

This sequence joins TRBV2 and TRBJ1-2; D might be TRBD1 (6 bases). Germline CDR1 is SNHLY and CDR2 is FYNNEI. Trimming shortened V by 2 bases and J by 4 bases, and 14 bases separated the two germline ends. The CDR3 extends over 15 amino acids. CDR3 coding DNA: TGTGCCAGCAGTGAATATATGGTAGGGGGCTATGGCTACACCTTC. This sequence encodes CASSEYMVGGYGYTF.

This clone was found once. The J gene is TRBJ2-1, the V gene TRBV18; maybe TRBD1 (6 bases). In germline, CDR1 is KGHSH, CDR2 LQKENI. There are 14 residues in the CDR3. V was trimmed by 3 bases and J by 4 bases, leaving 10 bases between them. This CDR3 is CASSPETGYNEQFF. CDR3 sequence (DNA): TGTGCCAGCTCACCCGAAACAGGGTACAATGAGCAGTTCTTC.

The gene calls are TRBV6-6 and TRBJ1-2; TRBD1 agrees at 8 bases. After removal of 3 bases from V and 6 bases from J, the junction contained 6 bases not matched to a gene. The germline CDR1 and CDR2 sequences are MNHNY and SVGAGI (reference sequence). The CDR3 runs to 14 residues. DNA of the CDR3: TGTGCCAGCAGTTATTTGGACAGGGACCATGGCTACACCTTC. Translation: CASSYLDRDHGYTF.

The rearrangement links TRBV5-6 to TRBJ2-7; 8 bases align to TRBD2. In germline, CDR1 is SGHDT, CDR2 YYEEEE. The CDR3 runs to 15 residues. Trimming cost V 0 bases and J 0 bases; bases outside gene matches: 2. The CDR3, as DNA: TGTGCCAGCAGCTTGGGGAGCGGGAGCTCCTACGAGCAGTACTTC. Amino acid sequence: CASSLGSGSSYEQYF. The full variable domain, completed using reference TRBV5-6 and TRBJ2-7, is DAGVTQSPTHLIKTRGQQVTLRCSPKSGHDTVSWYQQALGQGPQFIFQYYEEEERQRGNFPDRFSGHQFPNYSSELNVNALLLGDSALYLCASSLGSGSSYEQYFGPGTRLTVT.

This clone has only one observation. This chain links TRBV18 with TRBJ2-7; no clear D. The germline V gene has CDR1 KGHSH and CDR2 LQKENI. Trimming took off 6 bases at V and 5 bases at J, with 20 bases between the two ends. The CDR3 spans 15 residues. CDR3 loop: CASSPTLSTNHEQYF. In DNA form, the CDR3 reads TGTGCCAGCTCCCCTACTCTCAGCACTAACCACGAGCAGTACTTC.

The rearrangement uses TRBV9 and TRBJ2-3; the D gene is possibly TRBD2 (5 bases). Germline V lookup: CDR1 SGDLS, CDR2 YYNGEE. The length of the CDR3 is 12 residues. V was trimmed by 0 bases and J by 9 bases, leaving 8 bases between them. The CDR3 sequence: CASSVAGGTQYF. The CDR3 coding sequence is TGTGCCAGCAGCGTAGCTGGAGGCACGCAGTATTTT.

The chain recombines TRBV7-3 with TRBJ2-2; weak D call: TRBD1 (5 bases). V lost 4 bases and J lost 0, with 9 bases in between. Germline CDR1 is SGHTA and CDR2 is FQGTGA. This CDR3 comprises 15 residues. CDR3 sequence: CASSSQGPNTGELFF. The CDR3 nucleotides read TGTGCCAGCAGCTCCCAGGGTCCGAACACCGGGGAGCTGTTTTTT.

The chain is built from TRBV27 and TRBJ2-7, with D possibly being TRBD1 (6 bases). Germline CDR1 is MNHEY and CDR2 is SMNVEV (reference sequence). The V gene lost 3 bases and the J gene lost 7 bases, with 16 bases spanning the gap. CDR3 length: 14 amino acids. CDR3 DNA sequence: TGTGCCAGCAGTTTTTTGGGGGCTAGCTATGAGCAGTACTTC. Translated, it gives CASSFLGASYEQYF.

This chain connects TRBV10-3 to TRBJ1-1, with D maybe TRBD1 (6 bases). The germline V gene has CDR1 ENHRY and CDR2 SYGVKD. The CDR3 is 14 amino acids. The V end lost 5 bases, the J end lost 4 bases, and 14 bases lay between the germline ends. The CDR3 reads CAISPSRGGTEAFF. Written as DNA, the CDR3 is TGTGCCATCAGTCCCTCTAGAGGGGGCACTGAAGCTTTCTTT.

V usage is TRBV7-8 and J usage is TRBJ2-2, with 7 bases that match TRBD1. The CDR3 spans 16 residues. Trimming cost V 2 bases and J 0 bases; bases outside gene matches: 3. Germline CDR1 is SGHVS and CDR2 is FQNEAQ. As DNA, the CDR3 is TGTGCCAGCAGCTTACTAGGGACAGCGAACACCGGGGAGCTGTTTTTT. Translating it yields CASSLLGTANTGELFF.